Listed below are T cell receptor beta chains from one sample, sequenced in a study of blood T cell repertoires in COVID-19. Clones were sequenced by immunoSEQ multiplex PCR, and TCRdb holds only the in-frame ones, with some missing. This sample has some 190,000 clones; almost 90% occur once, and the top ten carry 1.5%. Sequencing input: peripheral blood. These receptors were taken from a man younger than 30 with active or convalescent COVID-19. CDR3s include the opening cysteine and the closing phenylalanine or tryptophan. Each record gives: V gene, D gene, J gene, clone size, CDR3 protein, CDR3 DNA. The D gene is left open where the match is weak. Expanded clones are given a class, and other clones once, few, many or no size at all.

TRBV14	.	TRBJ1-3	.	CASSLVVGAAGNTIYF	TGTGCCAGCAGCCTCGTAGTAGGGGCCGCTGGAAACACCATATATTTT
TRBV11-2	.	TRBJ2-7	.	CASSIGPGAYEQYF	TGTGCCAGCAGCATTGGGCCGGGGGCCTACGAGCAGTACTTC
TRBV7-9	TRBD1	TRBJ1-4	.	CASRTGEKLFF	TGTGCCAGCAGGACAGGGGAAAAACTGTTTTTT
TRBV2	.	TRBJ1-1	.	CASTDWGVGTEAFF	TGTGCCAGCACGGATTGGGGAGTGGGGACTGAAGCTTTCTTT
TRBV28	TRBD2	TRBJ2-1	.	CASSSPGLAGGGNEQFF	TGTGCCAGCAGTTCACCGGGACTAGCGGGGGGAGGAAATGAGCAGTTCTTC
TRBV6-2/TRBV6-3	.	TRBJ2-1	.	CASSYSPGLSYNEQFF	TGTGCCAGCAGTTACTCACCAGGGCTCTCCTACAATGAGCAGTTCTTC
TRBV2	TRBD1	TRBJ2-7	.	CASTGGGEQYF	TGTGCCAGCACAGGGGGCGGCGAGCAGTACTTC
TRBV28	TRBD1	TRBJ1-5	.	CATHRDRGFDQPQHF	TGTGCCACCCACCGGGACAGGGGGTTCGATCAGCCCCAGCATTTT
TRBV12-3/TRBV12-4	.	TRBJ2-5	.	CASSLAAQETQYF	TGTGCCAGCAGTTTAGCGGCCCAAGAGACCCAGTACTTC
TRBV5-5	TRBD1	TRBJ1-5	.	CASSSDRGQPQHF	TGTGCCAGCAGCTCGGACAGGGGACAGCCCCAGCATTTT
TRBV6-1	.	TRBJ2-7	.	CASSEFRLWMYEQYF	TGTGCCAGCAGTGAGTTCAGGCTATGGATGTACGAGCAGTACTTC
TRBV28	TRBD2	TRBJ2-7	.	CASSLPSGSHEQYF	TGTGCCAGCAGTTTACCTAGCGGGAGCCACGAGCAGTACTTC
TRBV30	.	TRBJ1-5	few	CAWSVRSSNQPQHF	TGTGCCTGGAGTGTACGGAGTAGCAATCAGCCCCAGCATTTT
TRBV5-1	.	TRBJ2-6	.	CASSTNSGANVLTF	TGCGCCAGCAGCACTAACTCTGGGGCCAACGTCCTGACTTTC